The 27 T cell receptor beta chains below all came from one sample that was sequenced in a study of Graves' ophthalmopathy and Graves' hyperthyroidism. The authors amplified TCR beta CDR3 regions from RNA transcripts. After a first-round RT-PCR with HTBI primers, a second-round multiplex PCR was run. TCRdb reanalysed the multiplex PCR reads using MiXCR and keeps one entry per CDR3 protein. Here the sample spans about 620,000 distinct CDR3 sequences, about 20% being singletons. The sequenced sample consisted of peripheral blood. The source of these receptors is a woman younger than 35 with stable Graves' hyperthyroidism. Some clones in this sample may be carry-over from other donors' samples.

This clonotype has ten or more counts. The chain couples TRBV7-8 to TRBJ2-7; possible D gene TRBD1, 5 bases. The germline V and J ends were trimmed by 3 bases and 0 bases, with 12 bases remaining between them. The CDR3 sequence is 15 residues long. The germline gives CDR1 SGHVS, CDR2 FQNEAQ. CDR3 loop: CASSLGRVLSYEQYF. CDR3 coding DNA: TGTGCCAGCAGCTTGGGCAGGGTCCTCTCCTACGAGCAGTACTTC.

This clonotype was observed a handful of times. With a much larger clone just one base away, this may be a read error. J is TRBJ2-2 and V is TRBV28; 7 bases match TRBD2. The CDR3 totals 13 residues. Per germline, CDR1 MDHEN and CDR2 SYDVKM. CDR3 in amino acids: CASRREKAGELCF. Here the CDR3 DNA reads TGTGCCAGCAGGCGGGAGAAGGCCGGGGAGCTGTGTTTT.

This clonotype was found many times. The V and J genes are TRBV29-1 and TRBJ1-2; D is undetermined. This CDR3 is 14 amino acids long. Trimming removed 0 bases from V and 4 bases from J, with 12 bases in between. Germline loops: CDR1 SQVTM, CDR2 ANQGSEA. DNA of the CDR3: TGCAGCGTTGAAGATCAGGAGGGTGTCTATGGCTACACCTTC. The encoded protein is CSVEDQEGVYGYTF. The whole variable domain, remainder taken from reference TRBV29-1 and TRBJ1-2, is SAVISQKPSRDICQRGTSLTIQCQVDSQVTMMFWYRQQPGQSLTLIATANQGSEATYESGFVIDKFPISRPNLTFSTLTVSNMSPEDSSIYLCSVEDQEGVYGYTFGSGTRLTVV.

The rearrangement links TRBV2 to TRBJ1-3, with TRBD1 matching over 8 bases. This CDR3 contains 15 residues. Germline V CDR1 and CDR2: SNHLY, FYNNEI. V trimming: 5 bases; J trimming: 7 bases; junction bases outside the gene matches: 10. CDR3 sequence reads: CASSYTGGVGNTIYF. CDR3 nucleotides: TGTGCCAGCAGTTATACAGGGGGAGTTGGGAACACCATATATTTT.

Many counts were recorded for this clonotype. The chain recombines TRBV2 with TRBJ1-5, with 9 bases matching TRBD1. The CDR3 loop spans 14 amino acids. V gave up 6 bases and J gave up 4 bases; unmatched junction bases: 4. The germline V gene has CDR1 SNHLY and CDR2 FYNNEI. The chain's CDR3 is CASSVGQGNQPQHF. Here the CDR3 DNA reads TGTGCCAGCAGCGTAGGACAGGGGAATCAGCCCCAGCATTTT. The full variable domain, rest sourced from reference TRBV2 and TRBJ1-5, is EPEVTQTPSHQVTQMGQEVILRCVPISNHLYFYWYRQILGQKVEFLVSFYNNEISEKSEIFDDQFSVERPDGSNFTLKIRSTKLEDSAMYFCASSVGQGNQPQHFGDGTRLSIL.

This clonotype was counted many times. This chain uses TRBV28 with TRBJ1-2, with TRBD1 identical over 8 bases. This CDR3 spans 13 amino acids. V shed 6 bases and J 8 bases; nucleotides not matched to a gene: 8. Germline CDR1 reads MDHEN; CDR2 reads SYDVKM. CDR3 DNA sequence: TGTGCCAGCAGCAGGGGGCGGGATCGGGGCTACACCTTC. Translating it yields CASSRGRDRGYTF.

This clonotype showed up many times. This sequence joins TRBV5-1 and TRBJ2-7, with 8 positions matching TRBD1. Per the germline V gene, CDR1 is SGHRS and CDR2 is YFSETQ. V shed 3 bases and J 0 bases; nucleotides not matched to a gene: 5. The CDR3 length is 15 residues. The chain's CDR3 is CASSSGDRSSYEQYF. Written as DNA, the CDR3 is TGCGCCAGCAGCTCCGGGGACAGGAGCTCCTACGAGCAGTACTTC. The variable domain in full, with the rest retrieved from reference TRBV5-1 and TRBJ2-7, is KAGVTQTPRYLIKTRGQQVTLSCSPISGHRSVSWYQQTPGQGLQFLFEYFSETQRNKGNFPGRFSGRQFSNSRSEMNVSTLELGDSALYLCASSSGDRSSYEQYFGPGTRLTVT.

CDR3 sequence (DNA): TGTGCCAGTAGTATACAGAGGACAGGGGGTTTATATGGCTACACCTTC. This sequence encodes CASSIQRTGGLYGYTF. The chain is built from TRBV19 and TRBJ1-2; 10 bases are shared with TRBD1. With 2 bases clipped from V and 5 bases from J, the junction kept 8 bases outside the gene matches. The CDR3 spans 16 residues. In germline, CDR1 is LNHDA, CDR2 SQIVND (reference sequence).

This clonotype was detected ten times or more. The genes are TRBV12-3 or TRBV12-4 and TRBJ2-5, with 8 bases lining up with TRBD2. CDR3 length equals 13 residues. V dropped 4 bases and J dropped 9; count of bases not matched to a gene: 7. The CDR3 loop reads CASSSRLGGAQYF. CDR3 DNA: TGTGCCAGCAGTTCTCGCCTCGGGGGGGCCCAGTACTTC.

This clonotype was counted a few times. The chain uses TRBV2 and TRBJ2-1; D gene uncertain. Looked up from germline, CDR1 is SNHLY and CDR2 is FYNNEI. This CDR3 contains 16 residues. Trimming took off 4 bases at V and 0 bases at J, with 13 bases between the two ends. CDR3: CASSVSAGSSYNEQFF. DNA for the CDR3: TGTGCCAGCAGTGTTTCCGCAGGTAGCTCCTACAATGAGCAGTTCTTC. Variable domain in full (rest from reference TRBV2 and TRBJ2-1): EPEVTQTPSHQVTQMGQEVILRCVPISNHLYFYWYRQILGQKVEFLVSFYNNEISEKSEIFDDQFSVERPDGSNFTLKIRSTKLEDSAMYFCASSVSAGSSYNEQFFGPGTRLTVL.

The chain joins TRBV20-1 to TRBJ2-3; 8 bases are a match to TRBD2. CDR1 is DFQATT and CDR2 is SNEGSKA in the germline V gene (reference sequence). The length of the CDR3 is 15 residues. Germline trimming cut 0 bases from V and 4 bases from J; bases unmatched to any gene: 6. CDR3 coding DNA: TGCAGTGCTAGAGATTCGAGCGGGGGAGCAGATACGCAGTATTTT. The encoded protein is CSARDSSGGADTQYF.

The table lists this clonotype with a few counts. The rearrangement links TRBV19 to TRBJ1-5, with D perhaps TRBD1 (6 bases). Germline assignment: CDR1 LNHDA and CDR2 SQIVND (reference sequence). V was cut by 3 bases and J by 1 base, with 10 bases left in between. This CDR3 contains 15 residues. This chain's CDR3 is CASSIKTGSNQPQHF. The CDR3 DNA sequence: TGTGCCAGTAGTATCAAGACAGGCAGCAATCAGCCCCAGCATTTT. Combining the CDR3 with reference TRBV19 and TRBJ1-5 gives the whole variable domain DGGITQSPKYLFRKEGQNVTLSCEQNLNHDAMYWYRQDPGQGLRLIYYSQIVNDFQKGDIAEGYSVSREKKESFPLTVTSAQKNPTAFYLCASSIKTGSNQPQHFGDGTRLSIL.

The chain carries TRBV10-3 and TRBJ2-7, with TRBD1 identical over 8 bases. The CDR3 runs 14 residues. Trimming at V came to 4 bases and at J to 3 bases, leaving 5 bases not matched to a gene. Germline values: CDR1 ENHRY, CDR2 SYGVKD. CDR3 bases: TGTGCCATCAGTGTCGAAGACAGGGGCTACGAGCAGTACTTC. Translation gives CAISVEDRGYEQYF.

The J gene is TRBJ2-2, the V gene TRBV18; the D is unclear. The ends were cut back, 2 bases at V and 1 base at J, with 11 bases in the middle. The CDR3 is made up of 16 amino acids. Germline-derived CDR1 and CDR2 are KGHSH and LQKENI. This CDR3 reads CASSPAGSQNTGELFF. The CDR3 coding sequence is TGTGCCAGCTCACCAGCCGGGTCCCAGAACACCGGGGAGCTGTTTTTT.

This clonotype was seen a single time. This chain uses TRBV28 with TRBJ1-2; possible D gene TRBD1, 6 bases. CDR1 MDHEN and CDR2 SYDVKM come from the germline V gene. The CDR3 runs to 16 residues. Trimming removed 6 bases at V and 2 bases at J, with 19 bases between. The CDR3 sequence: CASSSVDRTVNYGYTF. The CDR3 nucleotides read TGTGCCAGCAGCTCTGTGGATCGGACAGTAAACTATGGCTACACCTTC.

The J gene is TRBJ1-1, the V gene TRBV12-3 or TRBV12-4; unclear D gene. V shed 5 bases and J shed 1 base, with 11 bases lying between them. The CDR3 extends over 14 amino acids. CDR3 DNA: TGTGCCAGCAGTCGTAGGACGGAGAACACTGAAGCTTTCTTT. It encodes CASSRRTENTEAFF.

Many counts were recorded for this clonotype. The CDR3 sequence is CASSPSTSGTEAFF. CDR3 DNA sequence: TGTGCCAGCAGTCCCAGCACCTCTGGGACTGAAGCTTTCTTT. The V gene is TRBV12-3 or TRBV12-4, the J gene TRBJ1-1; D is ambiguous. Trimming cost V 5 bases and J 5 bases, with 15 bases left between them. The CDR3 loop spans 14 amino acids.

This chain joins TRBV3-1 and TRBJ1-5; no firm D call. This CDR3 has 14 amino acids. The germline V gene encodes CDR1 LGHDT and CDR2 YNNKEL (reference sequence). Trimming pared 3 bases from V and 1 base from J, leaving 7 bases between. Here the CDR3 DNA reads TGTGCCAGCAGCCAGAGACACAGCAATCAGCCCCAGCATTTT. It is translated as CASSQRHSNQPQHF.

This chain connects TRBV11-2 to TRBJ2-5; 7 bases line up with TRBD1. The J segment lost 3 bases and the V segment lost 4 bases, leaving 8 bases of the junction unmatched. The germline gives CDR1 SGHAT, CDR2 FQNNGV. The CDR3 totals 15 residues. As DNA, the CDR3 is TGTGCCAGCAGCTACCCCCGGGACAGAAAAGAGACCCAGTACTTC. Amino acids: CASSYPRDRKETQYF.

This clonotype was seen repeatedly, ten times or more. The CDR3 DNA sequence: TGTGCCAGCAGCCAACCCGGCGCGGGTCGGGAGACCCAGTACTTC. Its translation is CASSQPGAGRETQYF. The genes are TRBV3-1 and TRBJ2-5; TRBD2 might be the D (5 bases). This CDR3 spans 15 amino acids. Trimming shortened V by 2 bases and J by 5 bases, and 15 bases separated the two germline ends. The V gene's germline CDR1 is LGHDT and CDR2 YNNKEL (reference sequence).

This clonotype appeared many times. J is TRBJ2-2 and V is TRBV20-1; TRBD2 is a possible D gene (5 bases). V lost 3 bases and J lost 3, with 14 bases in between. Germline assignment: CDR1 DFQATT and CDR2 SNEGSKA (reference sequence). The CDR3 is 15 amino acids. Here the CDR3 reads CSASSLREYTGELFF. The CDR3 DNA is TGCAGTGCTAGTTCTCTGAGGGAGTACACCGGGGAGCTGTTTTTT.

The chain employs TRBV6-1 and TRBJ1-2; 11 bases are shared with TRBD1. The V and J ends lost 7 bases and 6 bases, in that order; junction bases with no gene match: 13. This CDR3 is 16 amino acids long. CDR1 is MNHNS and CDR2 is SASEGT in the germline V gene. CDR3: CASTRTGGASGNGYTF. The CDR3 DNA reads TGTGCCAGCACTCGGACAGGGGGCGCGAGTGGTAATGGCTACACCTTC.

The CDR3 DNA is TGTGCCAGCAGCCGACTAGCGGCCGGGGCGAGCTCCTACGAGCAGTACTTC. This gives the protein CASSRLAAGASSYEQYF. The J gene is TRBJ2-7, the V gene TRBV3-1; 9 bases agree with TRBD2. The J segment lost 0 bases and the V segment lost 4 bases, leaving 10 bases of the junction unmatched. The CDR3 is 17 amino acids. Germline V gene lookup returns CDR1 LGHDT and CDR2 YNNKEL (reference sequence).

At least ten counts were recorded for this clonotype. The V call is TRBV20-1, the J call TRBJ1-1, with D tentatively TRBD1 (6 bases). The CDR3 runs 13 residues. V gave up 5 bases and J gave up 1 base, with 11 bases separating them. Germline V CDR1 and CDR2: DFQATT, SNEGSKA (reference sequence). The CDR3 loop is CSALWTANTEAFF. In DNA form, the CDR3 reads TGCAGTGCTCTATGGACAGCGAACACTGAAGCTTTCTTT.

This clonotype appeared a few times. The V and J genes are TRBV25-1 and TRBJ1-1, with a possible D match to TRBD1 (6 bases). CDR1 is MGHDK, CDR2 SYGVNS, per germline. This CDR3 contains 14 residues. Trimming removed 6 bases from V and 5 bases from J, with 16 bases in between. The CDR3 is CASSPLGGWTEAFF. CDR3 DNA: TGTGCCAGCAGCCCCCTGGGGGGCTGGACTGAAGCTTTCTTT.

This clonotype was seen many times. The V and J genes are TRBV27 and TRBJ2-7; 7 bases are shared with TRBD1. This CDR3 region has 14 residues. Per germline, CDR1 MNHEY and CDR2 SMNVEV (reference sequence). J lost 4 bases, V lost 4 bases, and 7 bases had no gene match. CDR3 in amino acids: CASSSTGLGYEQYF. The DNA of the CDR3 is TGTGCCAGCAGTTCGACAGGGTTGGGATACGAGCAGTACTTC.

This clonotype was seen a handful of times. This chain connects TRBV27 to TRBJ1-2; possible D gene TRBD1, 5 bases. Trimming took 0 bases from V and 0 from J, leaving 14 bases between them. The germline CDR1 and CDR2 sequences are MNHEY and SMNVEV (reference sequence). The CDR3 spans 17 residues. The CDR3 coding sequence is TGTGCCAGCAGTTTATCCCCGGGGCCGGGAGCTAACTATGGCTACACCTTC. Its translation: CASSLSPGPGANYGYTF.